This TCR beta chain was found in a study of T-cell reconstitution after alpha-beta-depleted transplantation in children. The TCRbeta library incorporated unique molecular identifiers. A single record per CDR3 protein comes from TCRdb applying MiXCR to the PCR reads. The table records approximately 1,000,000 distinct CDR3 sequences, under 30% of them present only once. Whole-study findings and limits: Certain patients had high TCRbeta diversity at day 60, and it came from recipient T cells and thymic progenitors that survived. Fresh T-cell production supplied most of the T-cell counts and diversity seen one year after transplant.

This clonotype has more than one count but fewer than ten. The antigen remains undetermined. The clonotype was recovered from a boy under two years old who had a stem cell transplant for SCID, so the T cells may come from the graft donor. Sample: PBMCs, mostly from graft donor cells, taken 360 days after TCRalphabeta/CD19-depleted stem cell transplant.

The CDR3 is CASSMGTGPFYEQYF. DNA for the CDR3: TGTGCCAGCAGCATGGGGACAGGGCCATTTTATGAGCAGTACTTC. This sequence joins TRBV7-8 and TRBJ2-7, with 9 bases identical to TRBD1. The V gene's germline CDR1 is SGHVS and CDR2 FQNEAQ. The CDR3 runs to 15 residues. The V segment lost 5 bases and the J segment 7 bases; nucleotides outside the gene matches: 12.